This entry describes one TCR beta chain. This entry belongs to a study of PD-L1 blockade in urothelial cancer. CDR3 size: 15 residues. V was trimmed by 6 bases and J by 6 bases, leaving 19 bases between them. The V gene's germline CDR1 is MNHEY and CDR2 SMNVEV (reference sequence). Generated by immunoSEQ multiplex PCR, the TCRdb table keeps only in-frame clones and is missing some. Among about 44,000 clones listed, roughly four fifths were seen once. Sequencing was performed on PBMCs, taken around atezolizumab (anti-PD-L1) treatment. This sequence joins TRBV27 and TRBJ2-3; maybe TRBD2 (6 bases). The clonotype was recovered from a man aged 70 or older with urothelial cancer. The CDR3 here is CASSPLREKADTQYF. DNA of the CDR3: TGTGCCAGCAGCCCTCTCCGGGAGAAAGCCGATACGCAGTATTTT.